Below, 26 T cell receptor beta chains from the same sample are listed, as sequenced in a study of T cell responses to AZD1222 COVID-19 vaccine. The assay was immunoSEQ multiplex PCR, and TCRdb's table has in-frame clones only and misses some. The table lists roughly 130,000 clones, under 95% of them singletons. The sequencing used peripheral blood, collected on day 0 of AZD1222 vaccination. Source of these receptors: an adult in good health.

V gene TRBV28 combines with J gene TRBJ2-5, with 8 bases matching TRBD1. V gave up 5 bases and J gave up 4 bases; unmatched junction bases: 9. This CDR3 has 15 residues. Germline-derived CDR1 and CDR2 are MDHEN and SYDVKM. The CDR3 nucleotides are TGTGCCAGCAGTATGCTACAGGGGGGTGCAGAGACCCAGTACTTC. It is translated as CASSMLQGGAETQYF.

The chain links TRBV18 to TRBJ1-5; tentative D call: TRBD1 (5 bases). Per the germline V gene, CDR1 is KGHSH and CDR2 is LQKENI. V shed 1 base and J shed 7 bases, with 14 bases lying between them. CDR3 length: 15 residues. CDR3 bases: TGTGCCAGCTCACCACTTTCAGGGCGGGACCAGCCCCAGCATTTT. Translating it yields CASSPLSGRDQPQHF.

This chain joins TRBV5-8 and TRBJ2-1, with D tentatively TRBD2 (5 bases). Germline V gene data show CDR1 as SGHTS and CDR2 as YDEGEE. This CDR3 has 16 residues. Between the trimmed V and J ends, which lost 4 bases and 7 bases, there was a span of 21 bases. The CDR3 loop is CASSPGRDYVANEQFF. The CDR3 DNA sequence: TGTGCCAGCAGCCCGGGGAGAGATTATGTCGCGAATGAGCAGTTCTTC.

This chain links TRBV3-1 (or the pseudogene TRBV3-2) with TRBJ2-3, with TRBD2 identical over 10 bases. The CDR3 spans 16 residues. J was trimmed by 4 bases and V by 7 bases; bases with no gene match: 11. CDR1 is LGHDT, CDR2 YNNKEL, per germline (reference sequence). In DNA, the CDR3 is TGTGCCAGCATCCCTAGCGGGAGTCTCCTCGCAGATACGCAGTATTTT. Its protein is CASIPSGSLLADTQYF.

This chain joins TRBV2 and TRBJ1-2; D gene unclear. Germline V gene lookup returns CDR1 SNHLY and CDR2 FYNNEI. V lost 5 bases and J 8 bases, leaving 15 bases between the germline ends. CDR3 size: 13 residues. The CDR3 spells CASSRRLLRGYTF. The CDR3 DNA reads TGTGCCAGCAGTAGGAGGTTACTAAGGGGCTACACCTTC.

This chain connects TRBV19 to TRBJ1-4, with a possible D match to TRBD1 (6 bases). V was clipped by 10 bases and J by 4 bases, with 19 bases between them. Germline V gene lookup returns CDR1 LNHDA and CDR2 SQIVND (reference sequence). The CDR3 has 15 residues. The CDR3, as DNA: TGTGCCACCTCGCGGGGGCGAGGTCTTAATGAAAAACTGTTTTTT. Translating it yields CATSRGRGLNEKLFF.

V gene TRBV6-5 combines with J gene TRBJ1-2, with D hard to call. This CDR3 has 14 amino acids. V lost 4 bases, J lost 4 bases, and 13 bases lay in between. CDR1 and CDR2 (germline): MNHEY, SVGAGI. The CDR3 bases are TGTGCCAGCAGTTTCCGGTTGGGCCTCTATGGCTACACCTTC. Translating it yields CASSFRLGLYGYTF.

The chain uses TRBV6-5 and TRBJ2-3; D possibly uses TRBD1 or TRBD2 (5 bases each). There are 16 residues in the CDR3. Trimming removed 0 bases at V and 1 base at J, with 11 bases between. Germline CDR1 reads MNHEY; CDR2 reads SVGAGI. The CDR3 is CASSYSIGARTDTQYF. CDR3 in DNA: TGTGCCAGCAGTTACTCGATCGGGGCTCGCACAGATACGCAGTATTTT.

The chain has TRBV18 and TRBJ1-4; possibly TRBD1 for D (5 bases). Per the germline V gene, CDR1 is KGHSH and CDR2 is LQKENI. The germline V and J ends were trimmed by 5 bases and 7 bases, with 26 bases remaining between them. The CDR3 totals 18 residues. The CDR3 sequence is CASSSNMAGSGGGEKLFF. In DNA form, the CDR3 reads TGTGCCAGCTCATCAAACATGGCAGGGTCCGGAGGAGGTGAAAAACTGTTTTTT.

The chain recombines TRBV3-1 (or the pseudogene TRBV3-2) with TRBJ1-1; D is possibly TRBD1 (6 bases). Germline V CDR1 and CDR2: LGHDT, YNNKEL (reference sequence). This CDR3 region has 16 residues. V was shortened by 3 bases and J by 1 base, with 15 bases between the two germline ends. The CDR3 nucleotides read TGTGCCAGCAGCCAGGCCTACAGGGCCGCGAACACTGAAGCTTTCTTT. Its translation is CASSQAYRAANTEAFF.

The DNA of the CDR3 is TGCGCCAGCAGCGCTCAAGAGACCCAGTACTTC. Its translation is CASSAQETQYF. The V gene is TRBV5-1, the J gene TRBJ2-5; D ambiguous. Trimming pared 4 bases from V and 2 bases from J, leaving 3 bases between. This CDR3 has 11 amino acids. Germline loops: CDR1 SGHRS, CDR2 YFSETQ.

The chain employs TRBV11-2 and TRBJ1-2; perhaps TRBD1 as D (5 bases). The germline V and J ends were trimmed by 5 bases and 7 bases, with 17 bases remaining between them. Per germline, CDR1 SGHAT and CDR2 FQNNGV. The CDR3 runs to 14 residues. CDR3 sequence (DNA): TGTGCCAGCAGCCCAAACCCCGGGGCCGGTGGCTACACCTTC. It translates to CASSPNPGAGGYTF.

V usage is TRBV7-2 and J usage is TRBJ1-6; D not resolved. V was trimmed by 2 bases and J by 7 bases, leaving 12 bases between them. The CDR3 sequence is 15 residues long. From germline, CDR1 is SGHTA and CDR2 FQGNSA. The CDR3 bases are TGTGCCAGCAGCTTAAGGGCTCAGCGGAATTCACCCCTCCACTTT. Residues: CASSLRAQRNSPLHF.

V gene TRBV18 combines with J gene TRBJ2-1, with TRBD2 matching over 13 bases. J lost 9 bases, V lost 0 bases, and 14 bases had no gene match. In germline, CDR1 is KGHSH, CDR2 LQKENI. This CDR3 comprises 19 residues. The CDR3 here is CASSPPRITSGRALGEQFF. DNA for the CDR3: TGTGCCAGCTCACCACCGAGGATTACTAGCGGGAGGGCCCTTGGTGAGCAGTTCTTC.

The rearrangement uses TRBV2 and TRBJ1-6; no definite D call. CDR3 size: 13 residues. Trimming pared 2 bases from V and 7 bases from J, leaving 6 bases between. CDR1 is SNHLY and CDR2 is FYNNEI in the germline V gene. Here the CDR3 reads CASSEIGNSPLHF. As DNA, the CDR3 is TGTGCCAGCAGTGAAATAGGGAATTCACCCCTCCACTTT.

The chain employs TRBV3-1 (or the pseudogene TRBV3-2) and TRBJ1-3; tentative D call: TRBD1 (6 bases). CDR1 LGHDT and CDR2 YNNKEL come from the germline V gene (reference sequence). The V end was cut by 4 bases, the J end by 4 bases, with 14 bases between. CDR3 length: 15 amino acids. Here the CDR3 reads CASSPTTGGGNTIYF. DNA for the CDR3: TGTGCCAGCAGCCCTACGACAGGAGGAGGAAACACCATATATTTT.

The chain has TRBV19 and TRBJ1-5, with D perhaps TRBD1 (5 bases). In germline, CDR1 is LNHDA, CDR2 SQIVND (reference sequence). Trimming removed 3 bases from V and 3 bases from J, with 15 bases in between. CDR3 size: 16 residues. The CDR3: CASSIPGSYLNQPQHF. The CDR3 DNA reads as TGTGCCAGTAGTATCCCAGGGAGCTACCTCAATCAGCCCCAGCATTTT.

In DNA form, the CDR3 reads TGTGCCAGCAGCTTGTCGACGGGGGCATATGAAAAACTGTTTTTT. Amino acid sequence: CASSLSTGAYEKLFF. This sequence joins TRBV7-9 and TRBJ1-4; TRBD1 might be the D (6 bases). Germline V CDR1 and CDR2: SEHNR, FQNEAQ (reference sequence). The ends were cut back, 3 bases at V and 6 bases at J, with 14 bases in the middle. The CDR3 is made up of 15 amino acids.

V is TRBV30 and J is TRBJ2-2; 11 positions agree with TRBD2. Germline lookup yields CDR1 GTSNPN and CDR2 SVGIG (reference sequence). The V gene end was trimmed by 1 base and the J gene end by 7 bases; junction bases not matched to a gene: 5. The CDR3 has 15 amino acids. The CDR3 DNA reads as TGTGCCTGGAGTGCACTAGCGGGAGTTCGCGGGGAGCTGTTTTTT. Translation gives CAWSALAGVRGELFF.

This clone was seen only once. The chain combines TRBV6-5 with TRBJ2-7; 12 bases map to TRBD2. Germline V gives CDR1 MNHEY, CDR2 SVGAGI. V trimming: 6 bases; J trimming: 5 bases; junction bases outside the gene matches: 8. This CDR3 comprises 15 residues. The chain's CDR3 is CASRPLAGGLDEQYF. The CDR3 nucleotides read TGTGCCAGCAGACCACTAGCGGGAGGCTTGGACGAGCAGTACTTC.

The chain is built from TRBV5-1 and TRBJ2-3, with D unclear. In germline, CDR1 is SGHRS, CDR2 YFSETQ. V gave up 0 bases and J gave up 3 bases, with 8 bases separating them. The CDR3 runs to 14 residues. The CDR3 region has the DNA TGCGCCAGCAGCTTGGATCCTAGGACAGATACGCAGTATTTT. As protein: CASSLDPRTDTQYF.

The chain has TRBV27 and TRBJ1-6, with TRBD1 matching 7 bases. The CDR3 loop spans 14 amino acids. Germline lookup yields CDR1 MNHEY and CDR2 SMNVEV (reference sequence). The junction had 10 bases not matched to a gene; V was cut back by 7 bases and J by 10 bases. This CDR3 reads CASTLRGGASPLHF. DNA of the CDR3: TGTGCCAGCACCCTACGAGGGGGCGCATCACCCCTCCACTTT.

The CDR3 is CASSFPRSYEQYF. The CDR3 region has the DNA TGTGCCAGCAGTTTTCCCCGCTCCTACGAGCAGTACTTC. J is TRBJ2-7 and V is TRBV28; D not certain. The V end lost 3 bases, the J end lost 0 bases, and 6 bases lay between the germline ends. CDR3 length equals 13 residues. Germline V gene lookup returns CDR1 MDHEN and CDR2 SYDVKM.

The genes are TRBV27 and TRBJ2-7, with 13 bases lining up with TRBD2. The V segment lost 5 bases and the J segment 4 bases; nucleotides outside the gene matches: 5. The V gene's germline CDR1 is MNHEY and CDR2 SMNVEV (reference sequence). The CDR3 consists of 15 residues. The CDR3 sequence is CASSLGLAGPYEQYF. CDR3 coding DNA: TGTGCCAGCAGTCTGGGACTAGCGGGACCGTACGAGCAGTACTTC.

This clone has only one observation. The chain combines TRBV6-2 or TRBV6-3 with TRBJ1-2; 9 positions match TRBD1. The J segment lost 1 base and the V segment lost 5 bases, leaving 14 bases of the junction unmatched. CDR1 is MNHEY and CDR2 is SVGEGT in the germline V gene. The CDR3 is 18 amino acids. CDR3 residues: CASSRNRGPKSGNYGYTF. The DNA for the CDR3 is TGTGCCAGCAGTCGCAACAGGGGGCCCAAGAGTGGTAACTATGGCTACACCTTC.

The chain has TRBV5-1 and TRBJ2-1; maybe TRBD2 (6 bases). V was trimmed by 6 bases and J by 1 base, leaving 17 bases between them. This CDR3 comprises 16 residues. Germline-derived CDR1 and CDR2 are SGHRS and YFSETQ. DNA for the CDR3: TGCGCCAGCACCCTTGGAGGGGCGCCTTCCTACAATGAGCAGTTCTTC. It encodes CASTLGGAPSYNEQFF.